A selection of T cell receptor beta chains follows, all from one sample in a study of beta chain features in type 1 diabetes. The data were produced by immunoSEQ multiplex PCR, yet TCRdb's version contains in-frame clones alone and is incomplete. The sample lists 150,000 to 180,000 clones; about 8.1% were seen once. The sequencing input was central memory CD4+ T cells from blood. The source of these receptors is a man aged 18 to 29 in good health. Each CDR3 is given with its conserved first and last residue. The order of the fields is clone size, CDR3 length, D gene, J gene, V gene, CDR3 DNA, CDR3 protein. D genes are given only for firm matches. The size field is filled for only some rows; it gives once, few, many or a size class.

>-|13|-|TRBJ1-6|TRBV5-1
TGCGCCAGCAGCTTAGAGATTAATTCACCCCTCCACTTT
CASSLEINSPLHF
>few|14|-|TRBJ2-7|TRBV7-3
TGTGCCAGCAGCTTAACCGACGGGGCCTACGAGCAGTACTTC
CASSLTDGAYEQYF
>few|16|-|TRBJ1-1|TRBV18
TGTGCCAGCTCGAAAAACCTAGAGGGATCCGGGACTGAAGCTTTCTTT
CASSKNLEGSGTEAFF
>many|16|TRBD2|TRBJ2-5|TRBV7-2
TGTGCCAGCAGCTTAGGACTAGCGGGGGGGCAAGAGACCCAGTACTTC
CASSLGLAGGQETQYF
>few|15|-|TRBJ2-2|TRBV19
TGTGCCAGTAGTCCAAGGACATCGAACACCGGGGAGCTGTTTTTT
CASSPRTSNTGELFF
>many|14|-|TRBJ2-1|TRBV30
TGTGCCTGGACCCCGGGGACTGCCTACAATGAGCAGTTCTTC
CAWTPGTAYNEQFF
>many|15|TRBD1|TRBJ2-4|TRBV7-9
TGTGCCAGCAGCTTAAGGGGGCTGGCCAAAAACATTCAGTACTTC
CASSLRGLAKNIQYF
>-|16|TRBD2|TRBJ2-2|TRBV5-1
TGCGCCAGCAGCTTGGGTGGGACTAGAAACACCGGGGAGCTGTTTTTT
CASSLGGTRNTGELFF
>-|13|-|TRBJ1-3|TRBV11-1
TGTGCCAGCAGCTTCGGGTTTGGAAACACCATATATTTT
CASSFGFGNTIYF
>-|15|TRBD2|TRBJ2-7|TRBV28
TGTGCCAGCAGTCTAATGACTAGCGGGAGTGTCGAGCAGTACTTC
CASSLMTSGSVEQYF
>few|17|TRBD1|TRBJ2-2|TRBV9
TGTGCCAGCAGCGTAGCCGTGCTGGGACAGGGGACCGGGGAGCTGTTTTTT
CASSVAVLGQGTGELFF
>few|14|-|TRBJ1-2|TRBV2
TGTGCCAGCAGTGAAGCACGGGGTTCTAAGGGCTACACCTTC
CASSEARGSKGYTF
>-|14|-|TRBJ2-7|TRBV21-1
TGTGCCAGCAGCAAAGTGATGCAGGGTTCCGAGCAGTACTTC
CASSKVMQGSEQYF
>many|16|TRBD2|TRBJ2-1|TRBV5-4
TGTGCCAGCAGGACGACGCTAGCGGGGGGCATCAATGAGCAGTTCTTC
CASRTTLAGGINEQFF
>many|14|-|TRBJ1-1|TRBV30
TGTGCCTGGAGGCGAGGGCAGGAGAACACTGAAGCTTTCTTT
CAWRRGQENTEAFF
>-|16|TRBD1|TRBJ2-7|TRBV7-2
TGTGCCAGCAGCTTATCCCGGACAGGGGGCATGTACGAGCAGTACTTC
CASSLSRTGGMYEQYF
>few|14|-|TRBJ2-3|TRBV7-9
TGTGCCAGCAGCTTAGCAGGCAGAGGCGGTACGCAGTATTTT
CASSLAGRGGTQYF
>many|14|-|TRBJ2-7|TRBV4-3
TGCGCCAGCAGCCAAGACGCACTCGGTTACGAGCAGTACTTC
CASSQDALGYEQYF
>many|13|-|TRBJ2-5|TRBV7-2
TGTGCCAGCAGCTCCTGGACTCAAGAGACCCAGTACTTC
CASSSWTQETQYF
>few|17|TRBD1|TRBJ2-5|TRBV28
TGTGCCAGCAGTTTTGACAGGGGCGCCTTGGTGGGGGAGACCCAGTACTTC
CASSFDRGALVGETQYF
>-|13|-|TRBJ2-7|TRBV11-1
TGTGCCAGCACCAGGGGTCTCGAGTACGAGCAGTACTTC
CASTRGLEYEQYF
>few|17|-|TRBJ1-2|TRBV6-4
TGTGCCAGCAGTGACCGGACATTGCCCCGAGCTAACTATGGCTACACCTTC
CASSDRTLPRANYGYTF
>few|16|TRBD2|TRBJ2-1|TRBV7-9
TGTGCCAGCAGCTTACGGGGCGGGAGCTCCTACAATGAGCAGTTCTTC
CASSLRGGSSYNEQFF
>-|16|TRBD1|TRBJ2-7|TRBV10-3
TGTGCCATCAGGGACACAGGGGACAAGAGCTCCTACGAGCAGTACTTC
CAIRDTGDKSSYEQYF
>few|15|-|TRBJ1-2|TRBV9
TGTGCCAGCAGCCCCCAGGAGGGACGGAACTATGGCTACACCTTC
CASSPQEGRNYGYTF
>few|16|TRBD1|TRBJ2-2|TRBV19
TGTGCCAGTAGGCATCCGACAGGGGCGAACACCGGGGAGCTGTTTTTT
CASRHPTGANTGELFF
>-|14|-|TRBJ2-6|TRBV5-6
TGTGCCAGCTTTAGGGGGGGAGGGGCCAACGTCCTGACTTTC
CASFRGGGANVLTF
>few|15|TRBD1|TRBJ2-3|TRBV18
TGTGCCAGCTCAGCCTCCGGGACAGGGGTTATTACGCAGTATTTT
CASSASGTGVITQYF